This TCR beta chain is from a study of blood T cells in healthy people across ages (dated by TCRdb to the mid-2010s). Background for the entire study: Template switching captured roughly one uniquely barcoded TCR beta cDNA molecule per two T cells in model experiments. Two additional independent replicas of 1 million unique cDNA reads from the same blood draw were analyzed for two donors (one aged 18 to 29 and one aged 80 or older). Donors of different ages were randomly distributed across sequencing lanes to avoid experimental bias. The study measured age-related changes in TCR beta repertoire diversity using deep sequencing normalized with unique cDNA molecular identifiers. Four age groups were formed from the donors: young (average approximately 15 years), middle-aged (roughly 38), aged (approximately 60) and long-lived (82). Paper-wide results and their limitations: There was a strong correlation between observed TCR beta diversity and the percentage of naive T cells measured by flow cytometry. Because donor CMV infection status was unknown, age-related changes in expanded clonotypes were potentially confounded. Estimates of total diversity based on one million sequenced T cells were considered lower bounds and underestimates. Observed TCR beta diversity per million T cells fell roughly linearly with age, and a significant reduction was already apparent by age roughly 40. Compared with the aged group, more naive CD4+ T cells, fewer expanded clones and increased TCR diversity were shown by the long-lived group, suggesting age selection. Conclusive comparison of naive and antigen-experienced compartments was prevented by the profiling of bulk unsorted PBMCs.

Donors were roughly 40 systemically healthy Caucasian individuals from Russia aged roughly 6 to 95 years. Each donor gave about 11 milliliters of peripheral blood, drawn into EDTA-treated Vacutainer tubes. Ficoll-Paque density-gradient centrifugation was used to isolate PBMCs, with at least 7 million obtained per sample. Trizol reagent was used to extract total RNA from PBMCs, with at least 5 micrograms per sample. For every donor, an aliquot of PBMCs went through flow cytometry to measure the percentages of naive CD45RAhigh/CD27high T cells. In the germline V gene, CDR1 corresponds to MNHNS and CDR2 to SASEGT. The CDR3 measures 10 amino acids from cysteine to phenylalanine. Solely the CDR3 DNA is kept, with 30 bases framed from the first base. Turning to this clonotype: Its antigen target is currently unknown. Within one base of it there is no much larger clone, and no base qualities were kept.

The library was made by 5' RACE. Sequenced using an Illumina HiSeq 2500. A second roughly 6 to 11 cycle PCR used a sample-barcoded 5' primer and a J-beta primer mix. A unique molecular identifier was introduced onto each TCR beta cDNA molecule by a template-switch 5' adaptor carrying 12 random nucleotides. Each sample yielded at least 3 million CDR3-containing paired-end reads. First-strand cDNA synthesis was performed from all RNA using the Mint cDNA synthesis kit, with priming by a TRBC-specific oligonucleotide. All cDNA was treated with uracil-DNA glycosylase and then went through a first 18-cycle PCR with the universal primers M1SS and BC2_uni_R. From the authors' description of their analysis: Normalization of each sample was performed by random selection of 1 million high-quality reads, each carrying a distinct molecular identifier. Reads sharing molecular identifiers were discarded rather than binned into consensus sequences. MiTCR, run with a Q25 quality threshold and the strictest error-elimination algorithm, handled CDR3 identification, clonotype clustering and error correction. A nonparametric unseen species model using Euler transformation provided a lower-bound estimate of total TCR beta diversity. In TCRdb, the public reads were trimmed at Q25 with fastp and aligned with MiXCR, with productive beta chains retained. Merged by CDR3 protein, the rows form single entries marked with the most common genes and DNA. TCRdb, not the original authors, processed these V and J calls. This sample is represented by 800,000 to 950,000 distinct CDR3 sequences; roughly 48% of them were singletons. The top ten clonotypes cover about an eighth of the sample.

The sequenced material came from blood. This receptor was identified in a man aged 25-45 years in good health. Rearrangement joined TRBV6-1 to TRBJ2-5; the D gene is perhaps TRBD1, on 5 matching bases. The DNA end is more similar to TRBJ2-7, so the J call may be wrong. The DNA sequence is as follows: TGTGCCAGCATACAGGACGAGCAGTACTTC. Its amino acids are CASIQDEQYF.